This TCR beta chain was documented in a study of blood T cell repertoires in COVID-19. Trimming removed 3 bases from V and 2 bases from J, with 13 bases in between. The germline V gene has CDR1 SGHRS and CDR2 YFSETQ. This CDR3 comprises 15 residues. In the study's own analysis: Cell counts per sample came from amplifying reference gene primers. Produced via immunoSEQ multiplex PCR; TCRdb's table is partial and in-frame only. For V, J and clone size, that table is used; D and trimming come from the DNA. The sample has 25,000 to 30,000 clones; roughly 90% are singletons. This chain links TRBV5-1 with TRBJ2-3; D possibly corresponds to TRBD1 (5 bases). The sequence was collected from a human donor in a cohort sampled during active COVID-19. The source material was peripheral blood. The CDR3 protein is CASSYQGRATDTQYF. In DNA, the CDR3 is TGCGCCAGCAGCTATCAGGGTAGGGCCACAGATACGCAGTATTTT. Variable domain in full (rest from reference TRBV5-1 and TRBJ2-3): KAGVTQTPRYLIKTRGQQVTLSCSPISGHRSVSWYQQTPGQGLQFLFEYFSETQRNKGNFPGRFSGRQFSNSRSEMNVSTLELGDSALYLCASSYQGRATDTQYFGPGTRLTVL.